Shown below are 32 T cell receptor beta chains from a single sample sequenced in a study of OX40 agonist ivuxolimab in advanced cancers. The receptor library was made with the immunoSEQ multiplex PCR assay. Held by TCRdb, this immuneACCESS table contains in-frame sequences only and omits some clones. Under half of the omission traces to an unresolved V gene where checked; the cause of the rest is unknown. The sample records 15,000 to 20,000 clones, approximately 82% of which are singletons. Approximately 10% of the sample lies in the top ten. Sequencing used CD4+ or CD8+ T cells sorted from blood, obtained in a trial of the OX40 agonist ivuxolimab. The receptors come from an adult with an advanced solid tumor such as melanoma, head and neck, liver or kidney cancer.

For this clone: A junction boundary mismatches the germline segment, possibly from a read error. The chain recombines TRBV5-6 with TRBJ2-7; 14 nucleotides line up with TRBD2. The CDR3 length is 16 residues. Germline-derived CDR1 and CDR2 are SGHDT and YYEEEE. The CDR3 protein is CASSLGLAGVGHEQYF. The DNA of the CDR3 is TGTGCCAGCAGTTTGGGACTAGCGGGAGTAGGCCACGAGCAGTACTTC.

The chain is built from TRBV20-1 and TRBJ2-2; unclear D gene. Germline V lookup: CDR1 DFQATT, CDR2 SNEGSKA (reference sequence). Trimming took off 1 base at V and 7 bases at J, with 4 bases between the two ends. The length of the CDR3 is 11 residues. For the CDR3, the DNA is TGCAGTGCTAGAGGACACGGGGAGCTGTTTTTT. This encodes CSARGHGELFF.

The chain uses TRBV4-1 and TRBJ1-2; no clear D. Trimming left V 4 bases short and J 7 bases short, with 7 bases between. CDR1 is MGHRA and CDR2 is YSYEKL in the germline V gene. This CDR3 is built from 11 residues. The CDR3 DNA follows: TGCGCCAGCAGCCCGGGGAGTGGCTACACCTTC. Its protein is CASSPGSGYTF.

The V and J genes are TRBV11-2 and TRBJ2-1, with D tentatively TRBD1 (5 bases). Germline-derived CDR1 and CDR2 are SGHAT and FQNNGV. The ends were cut back, 4 bases at V and 15 bases at J, with 16 bases in the middle. The CDR3 is made up of 12 amino acids. The CDR3 DNA follows: TGTGCCAGCAGCTCAGGGTGGCCCTTACTGTTCTTC. Residues: CASSSGWPLLFF.

The chain is built from TRBV30 and TRBJ1-2; no firm D call. Looked up from germline, CDR1 is GTSNPN and CDR2 is SVGIG (reference sequence). The CDR3 is 12 residues long. Trimming stripped 4 bases from V and 4 bases from J, with 10 bases between. CDR3 sequence: CAWNRAIYGYTF. The CDR3 DNA reads TGTGCCTGGAATCGCGCAATCTATGGCTACACCTTC.

The chain joins TRBV5-1 to TRBJ2-7; 8 nucleotides line up with TRBD1. The CDR3 is made up of 15 amino acids. The V gene's germline CDR1 is SGHRS and CDR2 YFSETQ. V lost 3 bases, J lost 0 bases, and 5 bases stayed unmatched. The CDR3, as DNA: TGCGCCAGCAGCTGGACAGGGAGAAACTCCTACGAGCAGTACTTC. It codes for CASSWTGRNSYEQYF.

The table lists this clone with a few counts. V and J are TRBV9 and TRBJ2-1, with D unclear. This CDR3 is built from 15 residues. Trimming removed 4 bases from V and 0 bases from J, with 11 bases in between. The germline V gene encodes CDR1 SGDLS and CDR2 YYNGEE. The CDR3 DNA sequence: TGTGCCAGCAGCCCCTATGGCACCTCCTACAATGAGCAGTTCTTC. Translating it yields CASSPYGTSYNEQFF.

The chain has TRBV28 and TRBJ2-1; D is undetermined. This CDR3 region has 13 residues. Germline values: CDR1 MDHEN, CDR2 SYDVKM. V lost 8 bases, J lost 4 bases, and 12 bases lay in between. The CDR3 DNA sequence: TGTGCCAGCTCTAAAGGCGGTTACAATGAGCAGTTCTTC. Protein sequence: CASSKGGYNEQFF.

This clone showed up just once. J is TRBJ1-2 and V is TRBV27, with D maybe TRBD1 (6 bases). Trimming cost V 8 bases and J 7 bases, with 14 bases left between them. This CDR3 is built from 12 residues. Per the germline V gene, CDR1 is MNHEY and CDR2 is SMNVEV (reference sequence). The CDR3 region has the DNA TGTGCCAGCCTTATGACAGGTCTTGGCTACACCTTC. This gives the protein CASLMTGLGYTF.

V gene TRBV18 combines with J gene TRBJ2-1, with 8 bases aligning to TRBD2. Germline V gives CDR1 KGHSH, CDR2 LQKENI. Unmatched junction bases numbered 6, after V lost 3 bases and J lost 5 bases. The CDR3 is 15 residues long. This CDR3 reads CASSPVAGRHNEQFF. The CDR3, as DNA: TGTGCCAGCTCACCTGTAGCGGGAAGACACAATGAGCAGTTCTTC.

This sequence joins TRBV10-1 and TRBJ2-3, with 8 bases matching TRBD2. Germline loops: CDR1 WNHNN, CDR2 SYGVQD (reference sequence). Losses at the gene ends were 2 bases for V and 6 bases for J; bases not matched to a gene: 7. The CDR3 is 15 amino acids. Written as DNA, the CDR3 is TGCGCCAGCAGTGAGGAACGGGAGGGGGAGGATACGCAGTATTTT. Its translation is CASSEEREGEDTQYF.

This clone was detected only once. This chain connects TRBV4-1 to TRBJ2-7; D not resolved. V lost 2 bases and J lost 2, with 7 bases in between. In germline, CDR1 is MGHRA, CDR2 YSYEKL. The CDR3 runs to 13 residues. The CDR3 DNA sequence: TGCGCCAGCAGCCAATATGTTGCCTACGAGCAGTACTTC. It translates to CASSQYVAYEQYF.

J is TRBJ2-7 and V is TRBV5-6; 8 nucleotides match TRBD2. Germline CDR1 SGHDT, CDR2 YYEEEE. Losses at the gene ends were 4 bases for V and 4 bases for J; bases not matched to a gene: 7. The CDR3 has 14 residues. CDR3 nucleotide sequence: TGTGCCAGCAGCCCCGGGACTAGAGAGTACGAGCAGTACTTC. Residues: CASSPGTREYEQYF.

The chain carries TRBV5-6 and TRBJ2-2; D unresolved. Germline V lookup: CDR1 SGHDT, CDR2 YYEEEE. The CDR3 has 11 residues. The V gene lost 1 base and the J gene lost 7 bases, with 2 bases spanning the gap. CDR3 protein: CASSLIGELFF. DNA of the CDR3: TGTGCCAGCAGCTTGATCGGGGAGCTGTTTTTT.

This clone has more than one count but fewer than ten. The genes are TRBV13 and TRBJ2-2, with D tentatively TRBD1 or TRBD2 (5 bases each). This CDR3 has 17 amino acids. Germline-derived CDR1 and CDR2 are PRHDT and FYEKMQ (reference sequence). Trimming stripped 4 bases from V and 4 bases from J, with 19 bases between. The CDR3 nucleotides read TGTGCCAGCAGCTACTGGGGGAGTAAAAGTGCCACCGGGGAGCTGTTTTTT. This encodes CASSYWGSKSATGELFF.

The chain employs TRBV5-6 and TRBJ2-1; 8 nucleotides line up with TRBD1. Germline-derived CDR1 and CDR2 are SGHDT and YYEEEE. The ends lost 2 bases at V and 9 bases at J; junction bases unmatched: 10. This CDR3 comprises 15 residues. CDR3 protein: CASSFTTGDTGEQFF. Here the CDR3 DNA reads TGTGCCAGCAGCTTCACGACAGGGGATACAGGTGAGCAGTTCTTC.

This chain connects TRBV6-7 to TRBJ2-7; possible D gene TRBD1, 6 bases. TRBV6-7 has ORF status, its function being uncertain. The CDR3 has 17 residues. The V end was cut by 4 bases, the J end by 5 bases, with 24 bases between. The CDR3 DNA sequence: TGTGCCAGCAGTTTTGGGGGCTCCCGACTATCCGCCAACGAGCAGTACTTC. Encoded protein: CASSFGGSRLSANEQYF.

The V gene is TRBV27, the J gene TRBJ2-5; a weak D match, TRBD1 (5 bases). Trimming stripped 1 base from V and 5 bases from J, with 11 bases between. Germline CDR1 is MNHEY and CDR2 is SMNVEV (reference sequence). The CDR3 loop spans 14 amino acids. CDR3 DNA: TGTGCCAGCAGTTTATGGGCAGGGCAGGAGACCCAGTACTTC. As protein: CASSLWAGQETQYF.

In its sample, this clone was seen once. V and J are TRBV30 and TRBJ2-1; the match to TRBD2 covers 9 bases. The junction had 6 bases not matched to a gene; V was cut back by 4 bases and J by 5 bases. This CDR3 comprises 14 residues. Germline V gene data show CDR1 as GTSNPN and CDR2 as SVGIG (reference sequence). The chain's CDR3 is CAWIGGRAHNEQFF. The CDR3 coding sequence is TGTGCCTGGATAGGCGGGAGGGCTCACAATGAGCAGTTCTTC.

The V and J genes are TRBV9 and TRBJ2-1; the D gene is possibly TRBD2 (6 bases). This CDR3 has 17 amino acids. Per germline, CDR1 SGDLS and CDR2 YYNGEE. Trimming left V 4 bases short and J 6 bases short, with 23 bases between. CDR3 in amino acids: CASSNPSRLVPGNEQFF. CDR3 DNA sequence: TGTGCCAGCAGCAACCCATCCCGACTAGTCCCTGGCAATGAGCAGTTCTTC.

This clone has only a few counts. The rearrangement uses TRBV13 and TRBJ1-4; D not certain. V lost 0 bases and J lost 8, with 13 bases in between. The germline CDR1 and CDR2 sequences are PRHDT and FYEKMQ (reference sequence). This CDR3 comprises 15 residues. CDR3 DNA sequence: TGTGCCAGCAGCTTAGGACAAGAAATGGGGGAAAAACTGTTTTTT. It translates to CASSLGQEMGEKLFF.

The chain couples TRBV11-2 to TRBJ1-2, with 9 bases identical to TRBD1. This CDR3 contains 15 residues. Germline V gives CDR1 SGHAT, CDR2 FQNNGV. V shed 5 bases, J shed 5 bases, and the junction held 9 bases outside the gene matches. CDR3 nucleotides: TGTGCCAGCAGCAGCCTGGGACAGGGATTTTATGGCTACACCTTC. Translated: CASSSLGQGFYGYTF.

The CDR3 is CSVSGRAGGSSSYEQYF. CDR3 coding DNA: TGCAGCGTGAGCGGGAGGGCCGGGGGATCAAGCTCCTACGAGCAGTACTTC. The rearrangement joins TRBV29-1 to TRBJ2-7; 10 bases fit TRBD2. The CDR3 is 17 amino acids. J lost 0 bases, V lost 6 bases, and 14 bases had no gene match. The germline gives CDR1 SQVTM, CDR2 ANQGSEA.

For the CDR3, the DNA is TGTGCCAGCAGTTTTAACCCACGACAGGTTTCCGATGGCTCTGGGGCCAACGTCCTGACTTTC. This sequence encodes CASSFNPRQVSDGSGANVLTF. The chain recombines TRBV28 with TRBJ2-6, with D possibly TRBD1 on 6 matching bases. This CDR3 comprises 21 residues. Between the trimmed V and J ends, which lost 3 bases and 0 bases, there was a span of 24 bases. Germline loops: CDR1 MDHEN, CDR2 SYDVKM.

The V and J genes are TRBV5-8 and TRBJ1-5; D is possibly TRBD1 (5 bases). Deletions cut 1 base from V and 0 bases from J, with 14 bases between. This CDR3 spans 17 amino acids. CDR1 and CDR2 (germline): SGHTS, YDEGEE. CDR3 DNA: TGTGCCAGCAGCTTGCGGGGGTGGAATCTTAGCAATCAGCCCCAGCATTTT. Translating gives CASSLRGWNLSNQPQHF.

The sample holds one count of this clone. The chain carries TRBV6-5 and TRBJ1-4; D gene uncertain. V was shortened by 9 bases and J by 8 bases, with 16 bases between the two germline ends. Looked up from germline, CDR1 is MNHEY and CDR2 is SVGAGI. This CDR3 is built from 13 residues. In DNA form, the CDR3 reads TGTGCCAGTCAGGCCGAAGGATCAGAAAAACTGTTTTTT. Amino acids: CASQAEGSEKLFF.

The chain has TRBV27 and TRBJ2-3, with 7 bases fitting TRBD1. The junction had 11 bases not matched to a gene; V was cut back by 4 bases and J by 1 base. The CDR3 length is 17 residues. CDR1 MNHEY and CDR2 SMNVEV come from the germline V gene (reference sequence). CDR3 DNA: TGTGCCAGCAGTTGGTTGAGACAGGGTCGGGGCACAGATACGCAGTATTTT. Translated: CASSWLRQGRGTDTQYF.

This clone was seen once. This chain uses TRBV6-6 with TRBJ1-1, with no clear D. The CDR3 length is 13 residues. CDR1 and CDR2 from the germline V gene are MNHNY and SVGAGI (reference sequence). V was trimmed by 7 bases and J by 3 bases, leaving 12 bases between them. CDR3 sequence (DNA): TGTGCCAGCACCCAGCATGGGGACACTGAAGCTTTCTTT. Protein product: CASTQHGDTEAFF.

This clone was seen only once. CDR3 DNA sequence: TGTGCCAGCAGCTACAGCGGGAGGGGGTACAATGAGCAGTTCTTC. It is translated as CASSYSGRGYNEQFF. The rearrangement links TRBV7-2 to TRBJ2-1, with TRBD2 matching 10 bases. V trimming: 4 bases; J trimming: 4 bases; junction bases outside the gene matches: 4. Germline V CDR1 and CDR2: SGHTA, FQGNSA. The CDR3 runs to 15 residues.

Notes on this clone: Different DNA sequences within this sample yield the same CDR3. CDR3 DNA: TGCGCCAGCAGCCAAGTTGGCGGAGTAGCCAAAAACATTCAGTACTTC. Residues: CASSQVGGVAKNIQYF. The chain has TRBV4-1 and TRBJ2-4, with D unresolved. Germline V gene sequence: CDR1 MGHRA, CDR2 YSYEKL. This CDR3 comprises 16 residues. Trimming left V 1 base short and J 0 bases short, with 10 bases between.

This sequence joins TRBV5-4 and TRBJ2-7; D gene ambiguous. This CDR3 contains 14 residues. V dropped 0 bases and J dropped 6 bases, with 13 bases sitting between them. Per the germline V gene, CDR1 is SGHNT and CDR2 is YYREEE (reference sequence). This CDR3 reads CASSLDSSRFEQYF. CDR3 nucleotide sequence: TGTGCCAGCAGCTTGGATTCGTCGCGGTTCGAGCAGTACTTC.

V and J are TRBV7-9 and TRBJ2-7; D perhaps matches TRBD1 (6 bases). V was trimmed by 4 bases and J by 4 bases, leaving 17 bases between them. CDR3 length: 15 residues. Germline CDR1 SEHNR, CDR2 FQNEAQ (reference sequence). In DNA form, the CDR3 reads TGTGCCAGCAGCTCTATGATCCGGGACAAATACGAGCAGTACTTC. It encodes CASSSMIRDKYEQYF.